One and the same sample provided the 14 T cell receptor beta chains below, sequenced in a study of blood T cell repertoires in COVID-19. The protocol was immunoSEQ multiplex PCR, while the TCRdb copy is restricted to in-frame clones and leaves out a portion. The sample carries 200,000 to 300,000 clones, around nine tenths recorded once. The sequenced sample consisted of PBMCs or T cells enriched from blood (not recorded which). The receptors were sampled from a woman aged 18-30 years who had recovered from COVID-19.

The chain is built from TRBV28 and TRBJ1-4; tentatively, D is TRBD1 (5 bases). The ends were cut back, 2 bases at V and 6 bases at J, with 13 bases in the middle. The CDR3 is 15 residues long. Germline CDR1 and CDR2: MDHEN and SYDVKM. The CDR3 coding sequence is TGTGCCAGCAGTTTACGTGGGGCGGGGGATGAAAAACTGTTTTTT. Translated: CASSLRGAGDEKLFF. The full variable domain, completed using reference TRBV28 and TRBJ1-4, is DVKVTQSSRYLVKRTGEKVFLECVQDMDHENMFWYRQDPGLGLRLIYFSYDVKMKEKGDIPEGYSVSREKKERFSLILESASTNQTSMYLCASSLRGAGDEKLFFGSGTQLSVL.

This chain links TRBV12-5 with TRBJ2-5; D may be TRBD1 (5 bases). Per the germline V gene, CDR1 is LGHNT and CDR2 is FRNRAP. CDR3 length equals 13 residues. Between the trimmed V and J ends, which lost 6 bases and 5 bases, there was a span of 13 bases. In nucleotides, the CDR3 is TGTGCTAGTGGCCCAGGGCGGCGGGAGACCCAGTACTTC. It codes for CASGPGRRETQYF.

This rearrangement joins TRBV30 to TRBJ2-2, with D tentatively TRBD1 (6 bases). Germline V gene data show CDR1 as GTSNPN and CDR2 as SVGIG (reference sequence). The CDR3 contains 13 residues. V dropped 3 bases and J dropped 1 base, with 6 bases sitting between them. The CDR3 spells CAWRGGNTGELFF. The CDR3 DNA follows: TGTGCCTGGAGAGGGGGGAACACCGGGGAGCTGTTTTTT.

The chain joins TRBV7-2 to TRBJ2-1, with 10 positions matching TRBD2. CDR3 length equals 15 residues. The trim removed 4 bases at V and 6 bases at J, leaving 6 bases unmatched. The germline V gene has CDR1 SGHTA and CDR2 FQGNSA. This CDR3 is CASSSGTSAVNEQFF. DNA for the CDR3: TGTGCCAGCAGCTCCGGGACTAGCGCGGTCAATGAGCAGTTCTTC.

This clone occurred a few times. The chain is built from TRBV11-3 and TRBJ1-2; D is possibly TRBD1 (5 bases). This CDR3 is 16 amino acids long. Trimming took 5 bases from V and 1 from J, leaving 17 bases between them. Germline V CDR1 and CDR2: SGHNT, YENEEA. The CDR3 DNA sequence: TGTGCCAGCAGCGCGGAGGGACGGCAACATAACTATGGCTACACCTTC. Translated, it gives CASSAEGRQHNYGYTF.

In DNA, the CDR3 is TGTGCCAGCAGCGTAGCTCCCGGGGGAGCGGGGGAGCAGTACTTC. This codes for CASSVAPGGAGEQYF. J is TRBJ2-7 and V is TRBV9, with 7 nucleotides matching TRBD2. The CDR3 is 15 residues long. Germline V lookup: CDR1 SGDLS, CDR2 YYNGEE. V lost 0 bases and J lost 7; bases outside the gene matches: 10.

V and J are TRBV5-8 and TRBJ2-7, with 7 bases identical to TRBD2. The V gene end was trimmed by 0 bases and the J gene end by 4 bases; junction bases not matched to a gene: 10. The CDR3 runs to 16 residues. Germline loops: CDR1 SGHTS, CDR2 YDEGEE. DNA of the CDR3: TGTGCCAGCAGCTTGGGGGGGGGACTTCTCGGATACGAGCAGTACTTC. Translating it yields CASSLGGGLLGYEQYF.

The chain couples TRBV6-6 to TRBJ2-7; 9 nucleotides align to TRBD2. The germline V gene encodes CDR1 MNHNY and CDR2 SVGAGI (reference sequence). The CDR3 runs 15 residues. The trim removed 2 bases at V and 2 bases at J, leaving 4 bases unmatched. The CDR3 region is CASSYVIAGAYEQYF. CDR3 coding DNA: TGTGCCAGCAGTTACGTAATAGCGGGGGCCTACGAGCAGTACTTC.

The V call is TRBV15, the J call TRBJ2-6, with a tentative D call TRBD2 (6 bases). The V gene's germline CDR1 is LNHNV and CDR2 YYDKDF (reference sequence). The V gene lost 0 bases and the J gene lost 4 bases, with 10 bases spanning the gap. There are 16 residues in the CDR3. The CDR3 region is CATSRDAGSGANVLTF. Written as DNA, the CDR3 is TGTGCCACCAGCAGAGATGCGGGATCCGGGGCCAACGTCCTGACTTTC. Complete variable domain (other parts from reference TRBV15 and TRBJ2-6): DAMVIQNPRYQVTQFGKPVTLSCSQTLNHNVMYWYQQKSSQAPKLLFHYYDKDFNNEADTPDNFQSRRPNTSFCFLDIRSPGLGDTAMYLCATSRDAGSGANVLTFGAGSRLTVL.

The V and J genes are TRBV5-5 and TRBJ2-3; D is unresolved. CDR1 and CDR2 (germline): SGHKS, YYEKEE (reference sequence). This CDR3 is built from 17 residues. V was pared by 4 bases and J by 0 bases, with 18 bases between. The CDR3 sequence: CASSPSRVITSTDTQYF. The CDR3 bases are TGTGCCAGCAGCCCGTCACGGGTGATTACTAGCACAGATACGCAGTATTTT.

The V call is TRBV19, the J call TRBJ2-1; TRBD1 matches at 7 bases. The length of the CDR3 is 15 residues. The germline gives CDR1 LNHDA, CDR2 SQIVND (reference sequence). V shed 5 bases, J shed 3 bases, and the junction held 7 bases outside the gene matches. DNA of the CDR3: TGTGCCAGTAGTCCAGACCGGGACAGCTACAATGAGCAGTTCTTC. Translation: CASSPDRDSYNEQFF.

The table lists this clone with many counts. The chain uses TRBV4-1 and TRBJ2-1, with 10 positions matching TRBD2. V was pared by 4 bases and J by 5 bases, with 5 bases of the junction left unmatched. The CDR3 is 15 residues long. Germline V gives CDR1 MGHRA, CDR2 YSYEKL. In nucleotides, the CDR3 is TGCGCCAGCAGCCCCCTAGCGGGGGCCCACAATGAGCAGTTCTTC. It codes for CASSPLAGAHNEQFF.

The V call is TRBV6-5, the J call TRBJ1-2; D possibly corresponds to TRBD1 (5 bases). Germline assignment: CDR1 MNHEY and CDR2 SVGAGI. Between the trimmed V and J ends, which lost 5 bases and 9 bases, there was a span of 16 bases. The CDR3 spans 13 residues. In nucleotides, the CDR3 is TGTGCCAGCAGTCTCTCGGGACTGACTAGCTACACCTTC. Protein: CASSLSGLTSYTF.

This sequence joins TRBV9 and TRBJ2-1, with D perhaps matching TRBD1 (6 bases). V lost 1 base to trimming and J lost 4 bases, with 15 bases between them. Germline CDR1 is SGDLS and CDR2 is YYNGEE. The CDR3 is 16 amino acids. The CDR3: CASSVNRTASYNEQFF. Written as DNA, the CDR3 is TGTGCCAGCAGCGTAAATAGGACAGCCTCTTACAATGAGCAGTTCTTC.